This T cell receptor (beta chain) stems from a study of cytomegalovirus exposure and HLA in healthy donors. Germline V gene data show CDR1 as MNHNS and CDR2 as SASEGT. The CDR3 is 14 residues long. J lost 0 bases, V lost 6 bases, and 2 bases had no gene match. General study points: Most TCR sequences were seen very rarely across donors, but some public TCRs occurred in many. Using a false discovery rate of 0.05, a later analysis showed that 16,000 or so TCR beta sequences were associated with HLA alleles. Later genetic work tied a missense DCLRE1C variant to beta-chain V and J trimming. Among the most significant clusters, several appeared linked to common viral pathogens in a later analysis.

Turning to this clone: The target antigen is unknown.

The primer mix had 60 Vbeta and 13 Jbeta primers. Some clones are missing from TCRdb's copy, which holds only in-frame ones; the method was immunoSEQ multiplex PCR. This sample yields 100,000 or so clones, of which under 80% are seen a single time; over 3.5% belongs to the top ten. What was sequenced was PBMCs. The receptor's source is a man aged 40-55 years in good health and CMV-seronegative. V gene TRBV6-1 combines with J gene TRBJ1-1; 9 bases are a match to TRBD1. For the CDR3, the DNA is TGTGCCAGCAGCGGACAGGGGATGAACACTGAAGCTTTCTTT. This encodes CASSGQGMNTEAFF.